These T cell receptor beta chains were read from a single sample in a study of early T cells in non-severe SARS-CoV-2 infection. One entry per CDR3 protein, called by TCRdb with MiXCR from the 5' RACE reads. The repertoire holds around 60,000 distinct CDR3 sequences, with roughly a fifth as singletons. Sequenced material: whole blood, taken at baseline. Receptors originate from an adult who was a healthcare worker with PCR-confirmed SARS-CoV-2 infection or an uninfected control (not recorded which). Each CDR3 is given with its conserved first and last residue.

CDR3aa: CASRRGGTNTGELFF; v_gene: TRBV5-6; j_gene: TRBJ2-2
CDR3aa: CASSFTVSGANVLTF; v_gene: TRBV5-8; j_gene: TRBJ2-6
CDR3aa: CASMYQQGNLGYTF; v_gene: TRBV2; j_gene: TRBJ1-2
CDR3aa: CASSLEAGGETQYF; v_gene: TRBV12-3/TRBV12-4; j_gene: TRBJ2-5
CDR3aa: CASSPGLAGGDTQYF; v_gene: TRBV18; j_gene: TRBJ2-3
CDR3aa: CASSWNSDQPQHF; v_gene: TRBV6-6; j_gene: TRBJ1-5
CDR3aa: CASSPLQGTAGYTF; v_gene: TRBV5-1; j_gene: TRBJ1-2
CDR3aa: CAWSIFRVAGELFF; v_gene: TRBV30; j_gene: TRBJ2-2
CDR3aa: CASRLPPGEQFF; v_gene: TRBV19; j_gene: TRBJ2-1
CDR3aa: CASSLGGYGGGTSSTDTQYF; v_gene: TRBV7-6; j_gene: TRBJ2-3
CDR3aa: CASSSRQGGDEQFF; v_gene: TRBV12-3/TRBV12-4; j_gene: TRBJ2-1
CDR3aa: CASSPGRADTQYF; v_gene: TRBV5-1; j_gene: TRBJ2-3
CDR3aa: CSARGGGHSYEQYF; v_gene: TRBV20-1; j_gene: TRBJ2-7
CDR3aa: CASSSGGALETQYF; v_gene: TRBV5-4; j_gene: TRBJ2-5
CDR3aa: CASTPLENPYEQYF; v_gene: TRBV7-9; j_gene: TRBJ2-7
CDR3aa: CASSSRRTNTGELFF; v_gene: TRBV6-5; j_gene: TRBJ2-2
CDR3aa: CASSLTWGPQGSPLHF; v_gene: TRBV12-3/TRBV12-4; j_gene: TRBJ1-6
CDR3aa: CASSLSRGAGNEQFF; v_gene: TRBV4-2; j_gene: TRBJ2-1
CDR3aa: CASSSRTGAEQYF; v_gene: TRBV7-3; j_gene: TRBJ2-7
CDR3aa: CSASVETQYF; v_gene: TRBV20-1; j_gene: TRBJ2-5
CDR3aa: CASSPTGTVYGYTF; v_gene: TRBV12-3/TRBV12-4; j_gene: TRBJ1-2
CDR3aa: CASSIRTGDEQYF; v_gene: TRBV5-1; j_gene: TRBJ2-7
CDR3aa: CASTEGYGYTF; v_gene: TRBV4-1; j_gene: TRBJ1-2
CDR3aa: CAKTGGRAPETQYF; v_gene: TRBV2; j_gene: TRBJ2-5
CDR3aa: CASSGSSQQGTTGELFF; v_gene: TRBV2; j_gene: TRBJ2-2
CDR3aa: CARSGGNNYEQYF; v_gene: TRBV30; j_gene: TRBJ2-7
CDR3aa: CASSPGLPATNEKLFF; v_gene: TRBV6-1; j_gene: TRBJ1-4
CDR3aa: CAWSRLPLYEQYF; v_gene: TRBV30; j_gene: TRBJ2-7
CDR3aa: CASSLIRANREDTEAFF; v_gene: TRBV7-8; j_gene: TRBJ1-1